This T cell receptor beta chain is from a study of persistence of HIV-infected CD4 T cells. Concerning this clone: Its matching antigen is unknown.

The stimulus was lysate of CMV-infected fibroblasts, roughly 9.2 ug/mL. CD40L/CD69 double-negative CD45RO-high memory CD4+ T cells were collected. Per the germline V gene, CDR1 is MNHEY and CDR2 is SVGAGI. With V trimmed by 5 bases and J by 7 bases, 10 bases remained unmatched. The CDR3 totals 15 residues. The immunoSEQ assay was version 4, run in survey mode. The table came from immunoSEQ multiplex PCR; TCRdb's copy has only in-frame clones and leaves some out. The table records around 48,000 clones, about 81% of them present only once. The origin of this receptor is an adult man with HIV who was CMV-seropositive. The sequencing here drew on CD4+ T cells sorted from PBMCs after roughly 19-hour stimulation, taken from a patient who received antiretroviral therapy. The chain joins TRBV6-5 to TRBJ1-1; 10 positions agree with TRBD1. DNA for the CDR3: TGTGCCAGCAGTCCGTCTCCGGGACAGGGGATTGAAGCTTTCTTT. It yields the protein CASSPSPGQGIEAFF.